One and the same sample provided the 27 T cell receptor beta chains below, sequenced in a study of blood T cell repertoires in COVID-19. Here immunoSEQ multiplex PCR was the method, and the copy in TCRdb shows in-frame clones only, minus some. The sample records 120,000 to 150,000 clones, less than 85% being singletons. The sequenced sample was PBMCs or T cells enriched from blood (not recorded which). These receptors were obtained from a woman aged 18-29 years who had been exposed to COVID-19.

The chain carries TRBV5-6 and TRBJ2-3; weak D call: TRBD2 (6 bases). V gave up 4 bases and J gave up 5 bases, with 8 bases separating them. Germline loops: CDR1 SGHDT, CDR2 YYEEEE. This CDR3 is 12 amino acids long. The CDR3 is CASSAGGDTQYF. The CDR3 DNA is TGTGCCAGCAGCGCCGGGGGAGATACGCAGTATTTT.

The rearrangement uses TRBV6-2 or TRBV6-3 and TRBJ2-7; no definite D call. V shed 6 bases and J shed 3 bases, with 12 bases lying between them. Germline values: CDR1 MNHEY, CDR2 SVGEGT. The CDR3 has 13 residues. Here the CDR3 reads CASSRTEIYEQYF. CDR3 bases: TGTGCCAGCAGCCGAACCGAGATCTACGAGCAGTACTTC.

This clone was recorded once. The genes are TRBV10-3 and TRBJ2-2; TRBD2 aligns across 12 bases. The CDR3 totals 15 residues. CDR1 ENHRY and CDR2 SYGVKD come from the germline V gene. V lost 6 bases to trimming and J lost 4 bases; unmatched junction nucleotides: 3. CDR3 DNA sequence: TGTGCCATCAGAGGACTAGCGGGGAGCACCGGGGAGCTGTTTTTT. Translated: CAIRGLAGSTGELFF.

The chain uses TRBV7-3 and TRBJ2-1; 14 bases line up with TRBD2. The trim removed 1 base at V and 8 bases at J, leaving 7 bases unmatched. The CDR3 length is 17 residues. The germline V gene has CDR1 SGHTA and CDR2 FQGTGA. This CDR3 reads CASSLNGGTSGRDEQFF. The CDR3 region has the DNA TGTGCCAGCAGCTTAAATGGCGGGACTAGCGGGAGAGATGAGCAGTTCTTC.

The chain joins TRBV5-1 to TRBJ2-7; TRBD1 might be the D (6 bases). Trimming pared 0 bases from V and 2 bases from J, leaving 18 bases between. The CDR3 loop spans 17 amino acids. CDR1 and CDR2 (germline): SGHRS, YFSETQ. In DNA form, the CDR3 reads TGCGCCAGCAGCTTGGCCTTCCTTGGGGGCGGCACCTACGAGCAGTACTTC. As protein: CASSLAFLGGGTYEQYF.

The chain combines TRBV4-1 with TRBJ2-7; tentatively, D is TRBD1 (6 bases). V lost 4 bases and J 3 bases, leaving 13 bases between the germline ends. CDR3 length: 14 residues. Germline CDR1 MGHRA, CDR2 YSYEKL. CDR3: CASSPATGFYEQYF. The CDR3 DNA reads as TGCGCCAGCAGCCCCGCTACAGGGTTCTACGAGCAGTACTTC.

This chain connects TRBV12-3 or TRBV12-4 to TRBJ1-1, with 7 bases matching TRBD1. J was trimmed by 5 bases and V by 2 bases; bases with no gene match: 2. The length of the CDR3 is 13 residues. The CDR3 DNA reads TGTGCCAGCAGTTTACAGGGGGGAACTGAAGCTTTCTTT. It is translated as CASSLQGGTEAFF.

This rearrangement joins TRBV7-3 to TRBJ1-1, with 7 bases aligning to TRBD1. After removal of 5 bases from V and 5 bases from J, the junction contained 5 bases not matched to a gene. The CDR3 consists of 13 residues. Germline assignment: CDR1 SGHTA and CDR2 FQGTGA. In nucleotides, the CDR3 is TGTGCCAGCAGCCCACAACAGGGGACTGAAGCTTTCTTT. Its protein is CASSPQQGTEAFF.

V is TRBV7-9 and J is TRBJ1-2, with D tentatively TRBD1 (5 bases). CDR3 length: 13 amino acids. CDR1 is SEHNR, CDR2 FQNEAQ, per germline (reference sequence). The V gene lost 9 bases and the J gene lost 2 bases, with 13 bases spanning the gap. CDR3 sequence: CASREGSNYGYTF. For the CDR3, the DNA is TGTGCCAGTAGGGAGGGGAGCAACTATGGCTACACCTTC.

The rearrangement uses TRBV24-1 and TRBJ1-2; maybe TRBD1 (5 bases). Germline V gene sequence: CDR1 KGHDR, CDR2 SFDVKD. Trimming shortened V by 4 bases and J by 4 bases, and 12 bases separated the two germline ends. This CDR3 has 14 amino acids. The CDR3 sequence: CATSDPTDVYGYTF. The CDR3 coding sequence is TGTGCCACCAGTGACCCGACAGACGTCTATGGCTACACCTTC.

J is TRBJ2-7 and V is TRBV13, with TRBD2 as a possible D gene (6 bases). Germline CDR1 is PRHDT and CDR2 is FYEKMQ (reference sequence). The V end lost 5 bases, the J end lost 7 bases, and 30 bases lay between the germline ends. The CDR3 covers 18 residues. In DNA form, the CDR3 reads TGTGCCAGCAGCCCCTATTCGGAGGGACCGGGACTCCCTGGGGAGCAGTACTTC. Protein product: CASSPYSEGPGLPGEQYF. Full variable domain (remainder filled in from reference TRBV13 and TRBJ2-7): AAGVIQSPRHLIKEKRETATLKCYPIPRHDTVYWYQQGPGQDPQFLISFYEKMQSDKGSIPDRFSAQQFSDYHSELNMSSLELGDSALYFCASSPYSEGPGLPGEQYFGPGTRLTVT.

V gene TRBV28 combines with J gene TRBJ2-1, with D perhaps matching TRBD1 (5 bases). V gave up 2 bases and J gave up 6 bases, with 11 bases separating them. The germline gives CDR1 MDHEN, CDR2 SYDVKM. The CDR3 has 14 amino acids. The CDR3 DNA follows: TGTGCCAGCAGTTTAAGGGGCAGGGTCAATGAGCAGTTCTTC. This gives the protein CASSLRGRVNEQFF.

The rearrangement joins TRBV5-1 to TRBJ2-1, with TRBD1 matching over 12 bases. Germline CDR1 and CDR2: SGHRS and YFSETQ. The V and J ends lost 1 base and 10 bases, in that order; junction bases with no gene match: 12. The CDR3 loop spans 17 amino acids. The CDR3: CASSLSLGTGGEYEQFF. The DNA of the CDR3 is TGCGCCAGCAGCTTGTCCCTTGGGACAGGGGGCGAATACGAGCAGTTCTTC.

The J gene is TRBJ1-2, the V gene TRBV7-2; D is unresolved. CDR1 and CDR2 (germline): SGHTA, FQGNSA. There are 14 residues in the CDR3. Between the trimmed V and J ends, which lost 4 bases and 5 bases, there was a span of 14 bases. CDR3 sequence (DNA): TGTGCCAGCAGCTCGTACAGCGGTACTTATGGCTACACCTTC. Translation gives CASSSYSGTYGYTF.

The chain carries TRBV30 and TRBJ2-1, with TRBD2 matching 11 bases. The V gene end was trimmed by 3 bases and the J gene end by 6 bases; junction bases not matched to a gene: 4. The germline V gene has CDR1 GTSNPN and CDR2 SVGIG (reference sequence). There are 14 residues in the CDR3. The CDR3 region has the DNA TGTGCCTGGAGGGGACTAGCGGCACTCAATGAGCAGTTCTTC. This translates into CAWRGLAALNEQFF.

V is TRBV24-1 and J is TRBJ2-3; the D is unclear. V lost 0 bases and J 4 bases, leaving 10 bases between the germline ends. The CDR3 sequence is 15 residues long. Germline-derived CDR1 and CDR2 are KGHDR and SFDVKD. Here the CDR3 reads CATSDLSPSADTQYF. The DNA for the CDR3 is TGTGCCACCAGTGATTTGAGCCCCTCCGCAGATACGCAGTATTTT.

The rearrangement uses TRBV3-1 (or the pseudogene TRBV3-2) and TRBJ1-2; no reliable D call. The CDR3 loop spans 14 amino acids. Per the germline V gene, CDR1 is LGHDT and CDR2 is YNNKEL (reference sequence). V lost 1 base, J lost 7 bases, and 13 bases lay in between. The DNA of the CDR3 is TGTGCCAGCAGCCAAGGCCCGAGGGCCGGTGGCTACACCTTC. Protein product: CASSQGPRAGGYTF.

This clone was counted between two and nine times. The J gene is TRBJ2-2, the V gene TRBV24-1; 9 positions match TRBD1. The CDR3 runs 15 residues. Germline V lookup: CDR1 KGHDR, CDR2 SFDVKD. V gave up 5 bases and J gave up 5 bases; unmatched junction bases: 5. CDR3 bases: TGTGCCACCAGTGCGGGGACAGGGCGGACCGGGGAGCTGTTTTTT. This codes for CATSAGTGRTGELFF.

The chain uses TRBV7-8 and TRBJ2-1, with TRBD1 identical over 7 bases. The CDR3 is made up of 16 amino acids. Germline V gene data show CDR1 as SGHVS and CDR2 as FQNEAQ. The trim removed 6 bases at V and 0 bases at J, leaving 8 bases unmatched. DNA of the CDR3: TGTGCCAGCAGTGGGACAGCCGGCCCCTCCTACAATGAGCAGTTCTTC. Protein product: CASSGTAGPSYNEQFF.

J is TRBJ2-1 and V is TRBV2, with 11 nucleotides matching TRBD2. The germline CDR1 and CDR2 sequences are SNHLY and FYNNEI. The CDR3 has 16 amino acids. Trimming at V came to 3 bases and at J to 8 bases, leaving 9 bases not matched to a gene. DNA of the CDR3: TGTGCCAGCAGTGAGTCCCCTAGCGGGAGGTACCATGAGCAGTTCTTC. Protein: CASSESPSGRYHEQFF.

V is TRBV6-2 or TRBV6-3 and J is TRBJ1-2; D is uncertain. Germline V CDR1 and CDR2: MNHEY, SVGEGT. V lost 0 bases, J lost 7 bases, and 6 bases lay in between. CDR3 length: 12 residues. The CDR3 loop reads CASSYSYSGYTF. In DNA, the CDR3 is TGTGCCAGCAGTTACTCCTATTCTGGCTACACCTTC.

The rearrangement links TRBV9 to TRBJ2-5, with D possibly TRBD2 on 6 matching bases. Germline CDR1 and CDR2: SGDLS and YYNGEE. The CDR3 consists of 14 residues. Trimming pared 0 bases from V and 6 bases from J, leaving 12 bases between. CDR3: CASSVAGEAQTQYF. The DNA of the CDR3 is TGTGCCAGCAGCGTAGCGGGAGAGGCGCAGACCCAGTACTTC. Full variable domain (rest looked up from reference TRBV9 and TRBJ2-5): DSGVTQTPKHLITATGQRVTLRCSPRSGDLSVYWYQQSLDQGLQFLIQYYNGEERAKGNILERFSAQQFPDLHSELNLSSLELGDSALYFCASSVAGEAQTQYFGPGTRLLVL.

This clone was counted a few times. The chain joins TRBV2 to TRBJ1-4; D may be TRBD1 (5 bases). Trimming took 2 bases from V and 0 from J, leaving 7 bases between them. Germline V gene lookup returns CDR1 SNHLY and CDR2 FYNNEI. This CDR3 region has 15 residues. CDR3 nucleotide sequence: TGTGCCAGCAGTGAACAGGGTGCAACTAATGAAAAACTGTTTTTT. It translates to CASSEQGATNEKLFF.

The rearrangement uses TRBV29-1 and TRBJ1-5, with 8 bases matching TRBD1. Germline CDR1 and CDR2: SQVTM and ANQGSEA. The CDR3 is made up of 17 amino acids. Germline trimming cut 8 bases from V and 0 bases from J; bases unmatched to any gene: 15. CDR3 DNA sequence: TGCAGCTCCCATCCCTTGGACAGGGAATATAGCAATCAGCCCCAGCATTTT. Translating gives CSSHPLDREYSNQPQHF.

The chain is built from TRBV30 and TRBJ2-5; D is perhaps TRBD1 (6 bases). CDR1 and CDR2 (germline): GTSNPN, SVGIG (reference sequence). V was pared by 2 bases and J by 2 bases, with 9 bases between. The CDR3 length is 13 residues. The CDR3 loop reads CAWSIGQQETQYF. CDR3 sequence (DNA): TGTGCCTGGAGTATTGGACAGCAAGAGACCCAGTACTTC.

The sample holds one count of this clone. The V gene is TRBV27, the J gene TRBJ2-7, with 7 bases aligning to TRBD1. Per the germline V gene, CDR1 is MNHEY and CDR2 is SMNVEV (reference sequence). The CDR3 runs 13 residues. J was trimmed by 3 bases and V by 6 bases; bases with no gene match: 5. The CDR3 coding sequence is TGTGCCAGCAGCTCGACAGGGAACTACGAGCAGTACTTC. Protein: CASSSTGNYEQYF.

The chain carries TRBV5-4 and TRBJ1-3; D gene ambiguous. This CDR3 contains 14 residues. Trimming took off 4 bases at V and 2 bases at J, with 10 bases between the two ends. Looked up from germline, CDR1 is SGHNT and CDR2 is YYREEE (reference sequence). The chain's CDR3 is CASSNGVTGNTIYF. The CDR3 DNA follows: TGTGCCAGCAGCAACGGGGTAACTGGAAACACCATATATTTT.